This T cell receptor beta chain stems from a study of shared clonotypes between healthy human individuals. Study-wide context: CD8 memory received one plate per donor, CD8 naive two, CD4 memory three and CD4 naive three.

The germline gives CDR1 SGHTA, CDR2 FQGTGA. Trimming cost V 0 bases and J 4 bases, with 12 bases left between them. The CDR3 loop spans 16 amino acids. General study results and limits: Roughly 4.6% of naive CD4 clonotypes were common to a few donors.

With respect to this clone: As yet, its antigen is unknown.

Profiling relied on immunoSEQ multiplex PCR, and the TCRdb table lists in-frame clones only, not all of them. This sample has 1,400,000 or so clones, with roughly 98.5% found just once. This rearrangement joins TRBV7-3 to TRBJ2-2, with D unclear. The source is a young man in good health. The sequenced sample was naive CD4+ T cells sorted from blood. This sample's subset: CD45RA+ positively selected. This CDR3 reads CASSLTWDSSTGELFF. In DNA, the CDR3 is TGTGCCAGCAGCTTAACATGGGATAGTAGCACCGGGGAGCTGTTTTTT.